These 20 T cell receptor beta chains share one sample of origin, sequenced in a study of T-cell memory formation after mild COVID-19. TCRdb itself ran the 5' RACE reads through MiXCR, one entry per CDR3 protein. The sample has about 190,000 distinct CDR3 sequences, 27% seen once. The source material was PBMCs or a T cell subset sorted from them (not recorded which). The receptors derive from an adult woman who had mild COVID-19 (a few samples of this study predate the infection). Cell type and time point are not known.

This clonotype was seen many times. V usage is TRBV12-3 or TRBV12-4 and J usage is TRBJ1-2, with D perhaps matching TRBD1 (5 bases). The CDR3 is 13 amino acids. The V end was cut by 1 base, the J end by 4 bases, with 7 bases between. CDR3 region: CASSLGQSYGYTF. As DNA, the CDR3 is TGTGCCAGCAGTTTAGGACAGAGCTATGGCTACACCTTC.

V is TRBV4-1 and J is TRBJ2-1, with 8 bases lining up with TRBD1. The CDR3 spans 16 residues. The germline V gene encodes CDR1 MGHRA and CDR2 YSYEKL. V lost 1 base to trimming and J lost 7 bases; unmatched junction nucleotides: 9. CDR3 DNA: TGCGCCAGCAGCCAAGGGTCCAGGACAGGGATGAATGAGCAGTTCTTC. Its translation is CASSQGSRTGMNEQFF.

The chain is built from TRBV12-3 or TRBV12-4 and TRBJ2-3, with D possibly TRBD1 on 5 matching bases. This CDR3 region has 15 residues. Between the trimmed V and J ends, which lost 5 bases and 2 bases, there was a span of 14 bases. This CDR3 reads CASSPPTAYTDTQYF. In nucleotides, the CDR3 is TGTGCCAGCAGTCCCCCGACAGCCTACACAGATACGCAGTATTTT.

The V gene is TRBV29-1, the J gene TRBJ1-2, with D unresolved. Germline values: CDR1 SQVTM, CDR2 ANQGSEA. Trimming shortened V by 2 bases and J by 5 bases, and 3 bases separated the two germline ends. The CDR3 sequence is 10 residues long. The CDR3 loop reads CSVEQYGYTF. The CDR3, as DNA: TGCAGCGTTGAACAGTATGGCTACACCTTC.

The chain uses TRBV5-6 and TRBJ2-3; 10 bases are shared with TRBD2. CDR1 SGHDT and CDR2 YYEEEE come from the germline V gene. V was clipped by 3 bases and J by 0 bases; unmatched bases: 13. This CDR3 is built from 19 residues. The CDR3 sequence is CASSWLLAGEGFSTDTQYF. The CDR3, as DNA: TGTGCCAGCAGCTGGCTCCTAGCGGGAGAGGGTTTTAGCACAGATACGCAGTATTTT.

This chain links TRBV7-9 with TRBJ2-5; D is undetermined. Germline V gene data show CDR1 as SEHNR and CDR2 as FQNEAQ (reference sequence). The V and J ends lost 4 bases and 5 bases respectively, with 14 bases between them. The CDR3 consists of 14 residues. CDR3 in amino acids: CASSSGLRKETQYF. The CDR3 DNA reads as TGTGCCAGCAGCTCTGGGCTGCGGAAGGAGACCCAGTACTTC.

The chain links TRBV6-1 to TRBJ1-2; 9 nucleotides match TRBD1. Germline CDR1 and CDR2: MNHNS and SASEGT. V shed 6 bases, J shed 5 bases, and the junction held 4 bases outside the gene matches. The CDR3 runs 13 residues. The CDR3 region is CASRDRGWYGYTF. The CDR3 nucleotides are TGTGCCAGCAGGGACAGGGGATGGTATGGCTACACCTTC.

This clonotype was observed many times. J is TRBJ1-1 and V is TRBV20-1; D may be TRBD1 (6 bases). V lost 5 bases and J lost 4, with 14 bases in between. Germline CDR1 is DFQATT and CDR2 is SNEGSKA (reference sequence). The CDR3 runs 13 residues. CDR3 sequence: CSASPGGATEAFF. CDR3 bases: TGCAGTGCTTCCCCCGGGGGGGCCACTGAAGCTTTCTTT.

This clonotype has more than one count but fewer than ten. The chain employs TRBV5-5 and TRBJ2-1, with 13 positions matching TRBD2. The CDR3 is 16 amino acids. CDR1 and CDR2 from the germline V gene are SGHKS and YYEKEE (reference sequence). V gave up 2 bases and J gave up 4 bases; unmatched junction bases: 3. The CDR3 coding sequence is TGTGCCAGCAGCTTACCGGGACTAGCGGGGTACAATGAGCAGTTCTTC. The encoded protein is CASSLPGLAGYNEQFF. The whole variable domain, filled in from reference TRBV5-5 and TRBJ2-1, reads DAGVTQSPTHLIKTRGQQVTLRCSPISGHKSVSWYQQVLGQGPQFIFQYYEKEERGRGNFPDRFSARQFPNYSSELNVNALLLGDSALYLCASSLPGLAGYNEQFFGPGTRLTVL.

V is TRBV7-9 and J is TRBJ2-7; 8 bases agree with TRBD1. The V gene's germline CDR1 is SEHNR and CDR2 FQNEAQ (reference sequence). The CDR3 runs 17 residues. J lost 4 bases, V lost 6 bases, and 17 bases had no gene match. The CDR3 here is CASSKTHIRDRPYEQYF. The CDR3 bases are TGTGCCAGCAGTAAGACCCACATCCGGGACAGGCCTTACGAGCAGTACTTC.

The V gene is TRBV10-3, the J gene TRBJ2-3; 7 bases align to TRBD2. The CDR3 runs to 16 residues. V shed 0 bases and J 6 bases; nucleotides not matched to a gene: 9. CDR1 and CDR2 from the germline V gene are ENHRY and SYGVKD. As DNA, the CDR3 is TGTGCCATCAGTGAGTCGAGGCCCCGGGGAGGGGATACGCAGTATTTT. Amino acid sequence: CAISESRPRGGDTQYF.

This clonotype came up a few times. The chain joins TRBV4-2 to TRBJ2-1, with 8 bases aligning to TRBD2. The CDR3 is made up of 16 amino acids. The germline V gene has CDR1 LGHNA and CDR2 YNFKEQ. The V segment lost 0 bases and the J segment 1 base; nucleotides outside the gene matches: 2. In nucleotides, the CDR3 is TGTGCCAGCAGCCAAGAGCGGGGGGAGTCCTACAATGAGCAGTTCTTC. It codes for CASSQERGESYNEQFF.

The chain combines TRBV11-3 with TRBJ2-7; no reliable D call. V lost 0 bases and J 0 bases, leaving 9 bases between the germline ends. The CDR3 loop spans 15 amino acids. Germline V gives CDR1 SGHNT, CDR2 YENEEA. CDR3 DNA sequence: TGTGCCAGCAGCTTAGAGTTTGGCAGCTCCTACGAGCAGTACTTC. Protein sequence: CASSLEFGSSYEQYF.

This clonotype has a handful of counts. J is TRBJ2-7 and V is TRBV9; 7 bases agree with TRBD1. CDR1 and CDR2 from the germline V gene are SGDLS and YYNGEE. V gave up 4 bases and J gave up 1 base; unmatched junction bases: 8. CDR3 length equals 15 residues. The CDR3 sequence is CASSLGQTLSYEQYF. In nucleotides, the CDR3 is TGTGCCAGCAGCTTGGGACAGACCCTTTCCTACGAGCAGTACTTC. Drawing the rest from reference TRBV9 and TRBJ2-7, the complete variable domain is DSGVTQTPKHLITATGQRVTLRCSPRSGDLSVYWYQQSLDQGLQFLIQYYNGEERAKGNILERFSAQQFPDLHSELNLSSLELGDSALYFCASSLGQTLSYEQYFGPGTRLTVT.

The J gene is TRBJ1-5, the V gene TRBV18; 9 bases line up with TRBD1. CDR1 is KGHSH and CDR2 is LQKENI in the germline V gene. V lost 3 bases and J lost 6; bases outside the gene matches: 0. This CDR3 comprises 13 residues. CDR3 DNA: TGTGCCAGCTCACCGGGACAGGGTCAGCCCCAGCATTTT. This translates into CASSPGQGQPQHF.

CDR3 loop: CASMSRGQDTQYF. DNA for the CDR3: TGTGCCAGCATGAGCAGGGGGCAAGATACGCAGTATTTT. The chain is built from TRBV2 and TRBJ2-3; 8 bases fit TRBD1. Germline CDR1 and CDR2: SNHLY and FYNNEI. J was trimmed by 5 bases and V by 7 bases; bases with no gene match: 5. The CDR3 is 13 amino acids. The full variable domain, rest sourced from reference TRBV2 and TRBJ2-3, is EPEVTQTPSHQVTQMGQEVILRCVPISNHLYFYWYRQILGQKVEFLVSFYNNEISEKSEIFDDQFSVERPDGSNFTLKIRSTKLEDSAMYFCASMSRGQDTQYFGPGTRLTVL.

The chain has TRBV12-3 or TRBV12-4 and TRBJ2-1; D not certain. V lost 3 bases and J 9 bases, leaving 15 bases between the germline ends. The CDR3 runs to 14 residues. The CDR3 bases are TGTGCCAGCAGTTTGACCAAAGGCCTTGGTGAGCAGTTCTTC. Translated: CASSLTKGLGEQFF.

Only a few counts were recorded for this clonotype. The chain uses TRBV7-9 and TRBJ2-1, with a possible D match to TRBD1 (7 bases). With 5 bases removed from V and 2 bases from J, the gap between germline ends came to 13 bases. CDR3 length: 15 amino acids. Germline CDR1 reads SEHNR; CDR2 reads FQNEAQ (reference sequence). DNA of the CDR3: TGTGCCAGCAGCGGGGCAGGGGGGACCTACAATGAGCAGTTCTTC. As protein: CASSGAGGTYNEQFF.

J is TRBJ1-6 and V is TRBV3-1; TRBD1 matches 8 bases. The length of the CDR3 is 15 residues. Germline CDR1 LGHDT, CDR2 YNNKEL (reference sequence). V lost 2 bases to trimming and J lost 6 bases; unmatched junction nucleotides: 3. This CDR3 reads CASSQRQGSNSPLHF. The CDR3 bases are TGTGCCAGCAGCCAAAGACAGGGGAGTAATTCACCCCTCCACTTT.

The CDR3 region is CASSWEGIWETQYF. The DNA of the CDR3 is TGTGCCAGCAGCTGGGAGGGGATCTGGGAGACCCAGTACTTC. The chain carries TRBV11-2 and TRBJ2-5, with 7 bases lining up with TRBD2. Germline assignment: CDR1 SGHAT and CDR2 FQNNGV. With V trimmed by 4 bases and J by 5 bases, 7 bases remained unmatched. The CDR3 is made up of 14 amino acids.